This T cell receptor beta chain was recorded in a study of cytomegalovirus exposure and HLA in healthy donors. Study conclusions and caveats: Generally TCR sequences proved uncommon, though certain public TCRs appeared in numerous donors.

Germline V lookup: CDR1 SGHRS, CDR2 YFSETQ. The V end was cut by 5 bases, the J end by 5 bases, with 13 bases between. This CDR3 has 14 amino acids. Amplification used 60 Vbeta primers and 13 Jbeta primers. Profiled with immunoSEQ multiplex PCR; TCRdb holds only in-frame clones, not every one. The data contain fewer than 300,000 clones, 75% to 85% of them seen just once; the ten biggest clones take up roughly 0.31%. A note on this clone: Its antigen is not known.

The chain couples TRBV5-1 to TRBJ1-4; tentative D call: TRBD1 (5 bases). The origin of this receptor is a girl aged 2-10 years in good health and CMV-seronegative. The sequenced sample consisted of PBMCs. The CDR3 sequence: CASSPGPINEKLFF. As DNA, the CDR3 is TGCGCCAGCAGTCCAGGGCCGATAAATGAAAAACTGTTTTTT.